This T cell receptor beta chain comes out of a study of early T cells in non-severe SARS-CoV-2 infection. Study-wide results and caveats: Reliance on VDJdb matching favored anti-spike CD8 responses; private and CD4 specificities were missed.

This CDR3 is built from 14 residues. Germline V CDR1 and CDR2: SEHNR, FQNEAQ (reference sequence). The V gene lost 5 bases and the J gene lost 0 bases, with 8 bases spanning the gap. In its sample, this clonotype was seen a few times. Its antigen is currently unknown. Via MiXCR, TCRdb re-called the 5' RACE reads, giving one row per CDR3 protein. The sample has nearly 95,000 distinct CDR3 sequences; over 15% are singletons. The J gene is TRBJ1-5, the V gene TRBV7-9; no clear D gene. Sequenced material: whole blood, taken at baseline. This TCR derives from an adult who was a healthcare worker with PCR-confirmed SARS-CoV-2 infection or an uninfected control (not recorded which). Written as DNA, the CDR3 is TGTGCCAGCAGCGCTGGTTATAGCAATCAGCCCCAGCATTTT. Amino acid sequence: CASSAGYSNQPQHF.